This is a list of T cell receptor beta chains from one sample in a study of beta chain features in type 1 diabetes. Assay used: immunoSEQ multiplex PCR; TCRdb lists only in-frame clones, some missing. The repertoire has roughly 290,000 clones, around 7.8% of them found once; the top ten carry more than 0.9%. The source material was central memory CD4+ T cells from blood. The receptors were gathered from a woman under 30 in good health. Both conserved end residues are part of each CDR3. The D gene is left open where the match is weak. Some rows have no size entry. The others give once, few or many, or a class for an expanded clone.

>NA|TRBJ2-1|TRBV10-3|many
TGTGCCATCAGTGAGTCGGGGGAGGAGAATGAGCAGTTCTTC
CAISESGEENEQFF
>NA|TRBJ1-1|TRBV19|few
TGTGCCAGTATTGCCTTCCTTGAAGCTTTCTTT
CASIAFLEAFF
>NA|TRBJ2-4|TRBV7-2|few
TGTGCCAGCAGCCTAGGTACAAAGGGCGGCATTCAGTACTTC
CASSLGTKGGIQYF
>TRBD1|TRBJ1-1|TRBV11-2|few
TGTGCCAGCAGACCCCGGGACAGGGGGCTGAACACTGAAGCTTTCTTT
CASRPRDRGLNTEAFF
>TRBD2|TRBJ2-5|TRBV2|NA
TGTGCCAGCAGTGAAGCCACTAGCGGGGGGGCCGAAGAGACCCAGTACTTC
CASSEATSGGAEETQYF
>NA|TRBJ2-4|TRBV7-2|few
TGTGCCAGCAGCTTAGAGGTGGGACGAAACATTCAGTACTTC
CASSLEVGRNIQYF
>NA|TRBJ2-1|TRBV7-2|few
TGTGCCAGCAGCTTGGCACGCCCCAATGAGCAGTTCTTC
CASSLARPNEQFF
>TRBD2|TRBJ2-1|TRBV5-4|NA
TGTGCCAGCAGCTTAGGGACTAGCGGGACCTACAATGAGCAGTTCTTC
CASSLGTSGTYNEQFF
>NA|TRBJ1-1|TRBV4-2|NA
TGTGCCAGCAGCCAAGTGGCAACGGCCCCTGAAGCTTTCTTT
CASSQVATAPEAFF
>NA|TRBJ1-5|TRBV18|few
TGTGCCAGCTCACCACGGGCAGGGACGGTGAGCAATCAGCCCCAGCATTTT
CASSPRAGTVSNQPQHF
>TRBD1|TRBJ2-1|TRBV4-3|many
TGCGCCAGCAGGGACAGGGGAACCAATGAGCAGTTCTTC
CASRDRGTNEQFF
>TRBD2|TRBJ2-5|TRBV5-6|NA
TGTGCCAGCAGCTTGGTCGGGAGGGCCCTCGACCGGACCCAGTACTTC
CASSLVGRALDRTQYF
>TRBD1|TRBJ2-1|TRBV18|NA
TGTGCCAGCTCATACGACAGGGTCGATGAGCAGTTCTTC
CASSYDRVDEQFF
>NA|TRBJ1-4|TRBV7-9|NA
TGTGCCAGCAGCCGGGCAGGGCGGCGACCTAATGAAAAACTGTTTTTT
CASSRAGRRPNEKLFF
>NA|TRBJ2-7|TRBV23-1|few
TGCGCCAGCCCCCAGCGGGACAACTACGAGCAGTACTTC
CASPQRDNYEQYF
>NA|TRBJ1-1|TRBV30|few
TGTGCCTGGGGGACCTTTTACACTGAAGCTTTCTTT
CAWGTFYTEAFF
>NA|TRBJ2-7|TRBV11-3|NA
TGTGCCAGCAAGTTTGCGGGCGAGCAGTACTTC
CASKFAGEQYF
>NA|TRBJ2-7|TRBV7-3|NA
TGTGCCAGCAGCTTAGAGAGGGGGAACTACGAGCAGTACTTC
CASSLERGNYEQYF
>TRBD2|TRBJ2-1|TRBV11-2|NA
TGTGCCAGCAGCTTAAGGGCTAGCGGCTACAATGAGCAGTTCTTC
CASSLRASGYNEQFF
>NA|TRBJ1-5|TRBV7-9|NA
TGTGCCAGCAGCCGGACACCCAACAGTCAGCCCCAGCATTTT
CASSRTPNSQPQHF
>NA|TRBJ2-1|TRBV7-2|NA
TGTGCCAGCAGCTGGCAGAGATACAATGAGCAGTTCTTC
CASSWQRYNEQFF
>NA|TRBJ1-1|TRBV18|few
TGTGCCAGCTCACTAGTTCGCGGGGGCACTGAAGCTTTCTTT
CASSLVRGGTEAFF
>NA|TRBJ2-5|TRBV6-5|NA
TGTGCCAGCAGTTATGATCAAGGGGGGGCCGGAGAGACCCAGTACTTC
CASSYDQGGAGETQYF
>NA|TRBJ1-1|TRBV7-2|few
TGTGCCAGCAGCCCCAGGGGCGGTGAAGCTTTCTTT
CASSPRGGEAFF
>TRBD2|TRBJ2-5|TRBV15|NA
TGTGCCACCAGCGTTTTAGCGGGAGATAGGAAGACCCAGTACTTC
CATSVLAGDRKTQYF
>TRBD1|TRBJ1-2|TRBV28|few
TGTGCCAGCAGCTCCCAGACAGGGGGTGGCTACACCTTC
CASSSQTGGGYTF
>TRBD1|TRBJ1-2|TRBV4-2|many
TGTGCCAGCAGCCAAGTTGGGACAGGGAGTGACTATGGCTACACCTTC
CASSQVGTGSDYGYTF
>NA|TRBJ2-7|TRBV11-2|NA
TGTGCCAGCAGCCCGACGGGACTTTCTTCCCCCTACGAGCAGTACTTC
CASSPTGLSSPYEQYF
>NA|TRBJ1-6|TRBV6-1|NA
TGTGCCAGCAGTGATGCCGCGGGGAGGGGCGGTTCACCCCTCCACTTT
CASSDAAGRGGSPLHF
>NA|TRBJ2-7|TRBV7-2|few
TGTGCCAGCAGCCGAGGATGGGATCGCGGAGCCTACGAGCAGTACTTC
CASSRGWDRGAYEQYF
>NA|TRBJ1-3|TRBV7-9|NA
TGTGCCAGCACCGACACGGGGGCTGGAAACACCATATATTTT
CASTDTGAGNTIYF
>NA|TRBJ2-2|TRBV7-3|NA
TGTGCCAGCAGCTTAATGTCGGGAACCGGGGAGCTGTTTTTT
CASSLMSGTGELFF
>TRBD2|TRBJ2-1|TRBV6-5|NA
TGTGCCAGCACTCCCCGCGCTAGCGGTTACAATGAGCAGTTCTTC
CASTPRASGYNEQFF
>NA|TRBJ2-2|TRBV18|few
TGTGCCAGCTCACCCGGGACTCGCGGCACCGGGGAGCTGTTTTTT
CASSPGTRGTGELFF
>TRBD1|TRBJ2-5|TRBV9|NA
TGTGCCAGCAGCGTACAGGGACAGGGACAAGAGACCCAGTACTTC
CASSVQGQGQETQYF
>NA|TRBJ2-6|TRBV5-6|NA
TGTGCCAGCAGCTTGCGGGAGAAAACCTTCACCGGGGCCAACGTCCTGACTTTC
CASSLREKTFTGANVLTF
>NA|TRBJ1-3|TRBV5-4|few
TGTGCCAGCAGCTTGGCAGGGACACTCTCTGGAAACACCATATATTTT
CASSLAGTLSGNTIYF
>NA|TRBJ2-4|TRBV7-2|few
TGTGCCAGCGTAGCTCTAGCCAAAAACATTCAGTACTTC
CASVALAKNIQYF
>TRBD1|TRBJ2-5|TRBV5-1|NA
TGCGCCAGCAGCTTGGGGGACAGGGCACGAGAGACCCAGTACTTC
CASSLGDRARETQYF
>TRBD1|TRBJ2-5|TRBV5-6|NA
TGTGCCAGCAGCTTGGACAGGGGGTTGAAAGAGACCCAGTACTTC
CASSLDRGLKETQYF
>NA|TRBJ2-1|TRBV5-4|NA
TGTGCCAGCACCGTCAGGAGTCTCTCCTACAATGAGCAGTTCTTC
CASTVRSLSYNEQFF
>NA|TRBJ1-1|TRBV7-6|NA
TGTGCCAGCAGCTTTTCAGGGGACACTGAAGCTTTCTTT
CASSFSGDTEAFF
>NA|TRBJ1-5|TRBV4-1|few
TGTGCCAGCAGCCAAGATGGAATAGATCAGCCCCAGCATTTT
CASSQDGIDQPQHF
>NA|TRBJ2-3|TRBV4-2|NA
TGTGCCAGCAGCCAAGATCTTCGGCTCACAGATACGCAGTATTTT
CASSQDLRLTDTQYF
>NA|TRBJ2-2|TRBV10-3|NA
TGTGCCATCCCAGGGCCGAGGGGGGCTGGTACCGGGGAGCTGTTTTTT
CAIPGPRGAGTGELFF
>NA|TRBJ2-5|TRBV4-2|few
TGTGCCAGCAGCCAAGCTACGGTTAGGGAGACCCAGTACTTC
CASSQATVRETQYF
>TRBD2|TRBJ2-3|TRBV7-2|few
TGTGCCAGCAGCCGCCGCGGGGGGGTTAGCACAGATACGCAGTATTTT
CASSRRGGVSTDTQYF
>TRBD1|TRBJ1-5|TRBV6-6|NA
TGTGCCAGCCGAACAGGGGGGCACAATCAGCCCCAGCATTTT
CASRTGGHNQPQHF
>NA|TRBJ2-3|TRBV7-2|many
TGTGCCAGCAGCTTAGGCGGGATCCGCACAGATACGCAGTATTTT
CASSLGGIRTDTQYF